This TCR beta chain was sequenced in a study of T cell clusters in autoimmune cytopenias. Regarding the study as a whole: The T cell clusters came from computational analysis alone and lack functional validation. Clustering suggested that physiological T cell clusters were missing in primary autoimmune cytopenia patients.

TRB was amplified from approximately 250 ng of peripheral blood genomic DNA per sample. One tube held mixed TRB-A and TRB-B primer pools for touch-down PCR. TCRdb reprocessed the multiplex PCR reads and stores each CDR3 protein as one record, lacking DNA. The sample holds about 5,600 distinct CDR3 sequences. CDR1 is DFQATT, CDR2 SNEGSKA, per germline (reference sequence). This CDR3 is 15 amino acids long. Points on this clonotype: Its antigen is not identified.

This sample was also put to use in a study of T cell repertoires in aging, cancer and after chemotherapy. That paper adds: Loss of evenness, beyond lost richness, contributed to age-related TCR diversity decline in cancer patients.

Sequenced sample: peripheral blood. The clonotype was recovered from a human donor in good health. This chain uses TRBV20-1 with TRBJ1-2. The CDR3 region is CSARAPTGRAYGYTF.